This passage covers 32 T cell receptor beta chains from one sample sequenced in a study of T cell repertoires in cytomegalovirus infection (dated by TCRdb to the late 2010s). The intended sense of this specimen's treatment or condition label: in vitro stimulation with specific CMV peptide epitopes to enrich CMV-specific T cells. The antigens these receptors bind are not known. TCRdb names Illumina HiSeq 1500 as the instrument used. TCRdb redid the processing of the public reads, applying fastp at Q25 and MiXCR, and retained in-frame beta chains. Each CDR3 protein gets just one entry, which takes the most common genes and DNA from the rows behind it. The sample table holds some 800,000 distinct CDR3 sequences, of which 32% were seen once. Over 10% of the sample is taken by the ten largest. The sequencing here drew on cultured CD8+ T cells from PBMCs, taken from culture after CMV antigen stimulation. The origin of the receptors is a human donor in good health (CMV status not recorded). Some clones in this sample may be carry-over from other donors' samples.

The table lists this clonotype with a few counts. The chain has TRBV28 and TRBJ2-6, with 8 bases identical to TRBD1. The CDR3 runs 19 residues. J gave up 4 bases and V 4 bases, and 15 bases lay outside the gene matches. Germline-derived CDR1 and CDR2 are MDHEN and SYDVKM. The CDR3 is CASSSPDRELHLGANVLTF. The CDR3 nucleotides read TGTGCCAGCAGTTCCCCGGACAGGGAGCTTCATTTAGGGGCCAACGTCCTGACTTTC.

The sample holds a few counts of this clonotype. The chain joins TRBV5-4 to TRBJ1-6, with 7 bases lining up with TRBD1. Trimming cost V 4 bases and J 7 bases; bases outside gene matches: 5. The CDR3 covers 14 residues. Germline CDR1 and CDR2: SGHNT and YYREEE (reference sequence). CDR3 nucleotide sequence: TGTGCCAGCAGCCGGGACAGCTTAAATTCACCCCTCCACTTT. It is translated as CASSRDSLNSPLHF.

This clonotype was observed a handful of times. J is TRBJ2-3 and V is TRBV7-9; the D gene is possibly TRBD2 (5 bases). Trimming removed 2 bases from V and 0 bases from J, with 15 bases in between. This CDR3 comprises 17 residues. Germline V lookup: CDR1 SEHNR, CDR2 FQNEAQ (reference sequence). CDR3 region: CASSLTPGKSSTDTQYF. DNA for the CDR3: TGTGCCAGCAGCTTAACACCGGGGAAGTCAAGCACAGATACGCAGTATTTT.

This clonotype was counted between two and nine times. The V and J genes are TRBV14 and TRBJ2-6; a weak D match, TRBD2 (5 bases). Trimming pared 5 bases from V and 1 base from J, leaving 24 bases between. Germline V gene sequence: CDR1 SGHDN, CDR2 FVKESK. CDR3 length equals 20 residues. CDR3 nucleotides: TGTGCCAGCAGCTTGCGGGCAGTCGCAGTCCCACGATCTGGGGCCAACGTCCTGACTTTC. Protein sequence: CASSLRAVAVPRSGANVLTF.

This chain joins TRBV28 and TRBJ2-6; D gene uncertain. The V end lost 1 base, the J end lost 3 bases, and 13 bases lay between the germline ends. The CDR3 runs 17 residues. From germline, CDR1 is MDHEN and CDR2 SYDVKM. The CDR3 protein is CASSLSPTPFGANVLTF. The CDR3 nucleotides are TGTGCCAGCAGTTTATCCCCGACCCCTTTTGGGGCCAACGTCCTGACTTTC.

As concerns this clonotype: A junction end diverges from the germline sequence, so it may reflect a read error. V gene TRBV6-1 combines with J gene TRBJ2-5; D is undetermined. Germline CDR1 and CDR2: MNHNS and SASEGT. CDR3 length: 11 amino acids. Written as DNA, the CDR3 is TGTGCCAACAGTTTGCAAGAGACCCAGTACTTC. Its translation is CANSLQETQYF.

CDR3 bases: TGTGCCAGCAGCTTGGGCGGCAGGGGGTATGGGGGATACCACTACACCTTC. Its translation is CASSLGGRGYGGYHYTF. The chain has TRBV5-6 and TRBJ1-2, with 7 bases fitting TRBD1. The CDR3 extends over 17 amino acids. Germline CDR1 SGHDT, CDR2 YYEEEE. Trimming took 0 bases from V and 10 from J; bases not matched to a gene: 18.

The chain employs TRBV6-6 and TRBJ1-1; D is uncertain. The CDR3 runs to 16 residues. CDR1 and CDR2 from the germline V gene are MNHNY and SVGAGI (reference sequence). Trimming stripped 5 bases from V and 3 bases from J, with 19 bases between. In DNA form, the CDR3 reads TGTGCCAGCAGTGACCCCGGACGGCCGGCTCACACTGAAGCTTTCTTT. Amino acid sequence: CASSDPGRPAHTEAFF.

This clonotype showed up just a few times. The chain uses TRBV6-1 and TRBJ2-2, with 9 positions matching TRBD1. Germline values: CDR1 MNHNS, CDR2 SASEGT. The CDR3 has 18 amino acids. With 7 bases clipped from V and 3 bases from J, the junction kept 15 bases outside the gene matches. Written as DNA, the CDR3 is TGTGCCAGCACCCGAAAGAGGAGGGACAGGGTCTACACCGGGGAGCTGTTTTTT. Its translation is CASTRKRRDRVYTGELFF.

The chain uses TRBV7-3 and TRBJ1-4; TRBD1 agrees at 9 bases. Germline V CDR1 and CDR2: SGHTA, FQGTGA. This CDR3 has 15 residues. Trimming at V came to 5 bases and at J to 7 bases, leaving 8 bases not matched to a gene. CDR3 region: CASSPQTGGFEKLFF. In DNA, the CDR3 is TGTGCCAGCAGCCCCCAGACAGGGGGGTTTGAAAAACTGTTTTTT.

This clonotype was counted between two and nine times. The J gene is TRBJ1-6, the V gene TRBV2; D gene ambiguous. V was pared by 7 bases and J by 14 bases, with 15 bases between. The CDR3 has 12 residues. The germline gives CDR1 SNHLY, CDR2 FYNNEI. CDR3 bases: TGTGCCAGCATTCCCGACACCGCCACCCTCCACTTT. Translated: CASIPDTATLHF.

This clonotype was seen a few times. For the CDR3, the DNA is TGCGCCAGCAGCCAAGAAAGGCTAGCTGTCGGGGAGCTGTTTTTT. Protein: CASSQERLAVGELFF. V gene TRBV4-3 combines with J gene TRBJ2-2; D might be TRBD2 (5 bases). Germline CDR1 is LGHNA and CDR2 is YSLEER. CDR3 length equals 15 residues. The V gene lost 0 bases and the J gene lost 7 bases, with 12 bases spanning the gap.

In its sample, this clonotype was seen a few times. The rearrangement links TRBV19 to TRBJ1-5; 7 bases are shared with TRBD1. Germline V gene data show CDR1 as LNHDA and CDR2 as SQIVND (reference sequence). Trimming took 4 bases from V and 0 from J; bases not matched to a gene: 9. The CDR3 is 17 residues long. The CDR3 spells CASSTTTGQDSNQPQHF. The CDR3 DNA sequence: TGTGCCAGTAGTACAACGACAGGGCAAGATAGCAATCAGCCCCAGCATTTT.

This clonotype was seen a few times. This chain uses TRBV7-9 with TRBJ2-1, with 9 bases that match TRBD1. The length of the CDR3 is 13 residues. Trimming at V came to 9 bases and at J to 6 bases, leaving 6 bases not matched to a gene. The germline CDR1 and CDR2 sequences are SEHNR and FQNEAQ (reference sequence). CDR3 region: CARGQGGSNEQFF. CDR3 coding DNA: TGTGCCAGGGGACAGGGCGGCTCCAATGAGCAGTTCTTC.

This clonotype appeared a few times. The gene calls are TRBV6-1 and TRBJ2-7, with no clear D. V lost 10 bases and J lost 3, with 16 bases in between. The CDR3 is 13 residues long. The germline V gene encodes CDR1 MNHNS and CDR2 SASEGT. CDR3 loop: CATVSVHLYEQYF. In DNA form, the CDR3 reads TGTGCCACGGTATCGGTCCACCTCTACGAGCAGTACTTC.

Many counts were recorded for this clonotype. The chain has TRBV7-6 and TRBJ2-7; D uncertain. This CDR3 region has 14 residues. The V end lost 5 bases, the J end lost 0 bases, and 11 bases lay between the germline ends. Germline-derived CDR1 and CDR2 are SGHVS and FNYEAQ. CDR3 nucleotides: TGTGCCAGCAGCCCGGCCATTAACTCCTACGAGCAGTACTTC. Translating it yields CASSPAINSYEQYF.

This clonotype was observed a handful of times. V and J are TRBV2 and TRBJ2-2; D might be TRBD1 (6 bases). This CDR3 spans 13 amino acids. V shed 7 bases and J shed 6 bases, with 12 bases lying between them. CDR1 and CDR2 (germline): SNHLY, FYNNEI. CDR3 sequence reads: CASMPTGPGELFF. In nucleotides, the CDR3 is TGTGCCAGCATGCCGACAGGCCCCGGGGAGCTGTTTTTT.

This clonotype was detected a few times. The chain is built from TRBV11-2 and TRBJ1-6; no clear D gene. This CDR3 comprises 16 residues. Germline CDR1 and CDR2: SGHAT and FQNNGV. Between the trimmed V and J ends, which lost 0 bases and 8 bases, there was a span of 14 bases. CDR3 DNA sequence: TGTGCCAGCAGCTTAGAGGGGTTTCAACCCTATTCACCCCTCCACTTT. Protein product: CASSLEGFQPYSPLHF. The variable domain in full, with the rest retrieved from reference TRBV11-2 and TRBJ1-6, is EAGVAQSPRYKIIEKRQSVAFWCNPISGHATLYWYQQILGQGPKLLIQFQNNGVVDDSQLPKDRFSAERLKGVDSTLKIQPAKLEDSAVYLCASSLEGFQPYSPLHFGNGTRLTVT.

The V and J genes are TRBV27 and TRBJ2-2, with 7 bases aligning to TRBD1. Looked up from germline, CDR1 is MNHEY and CDR2 is SMNVEV (reference sequence). The CDR3 has 16 residues. The V segment lost 6 bases and the J segment 0 bases; nucleotides outside the gene matches: 7. The CDR3 here is CASRQQGFANTGELFF. The CDR3 DNA follows: TGTGCCAGCAGACAACAGGGGTTCGCGAACACCGGGGAGCTGTTTTTT.

This clonotype was counted a few times. This sequence joins TRBV29-1 and TRBJ2-7; a possible D gene is TRBD2 (5 bases). Trimming cost V 1 base and J 2 bases, with 6 bases left between them. This CDR3 is 12 amino acids long. The germline V gene encodes CDR1 SQVTM and CDR2 ANQGSEA. The CDR3 here is CSVEAGTYEQYF. The CDR3 region has the DNA TGCAGCGTTGAAGCGGGGACCTACGAGCAGTACTTC.

This clonotype was seen more than once but under ten times. V and J are TRBV12-3 or TRBV12-4 and TRBJ1-3; no clear D gene. The CDR3 has 15 amino acids. V was trimmed by 6 bases and J by 4 bases, leaving 16 bases between them. The CDR3 DNA follows: TGTGCCAGCAGATCCACCGGGAGAAGCGGAAACACCATATATTTT. It translates to CASRSTGRSGNTIYF.

A few counts support this clonotype. CDR3 region: CASSLYSRGGIYNEQFF. CDR3 DNA sequence: TGTGCCAGCAGCTTGTACTCGCGGGGGGGAATTTACAATGAGCAGTTCTTC. This rearrangement joins TRBV5-6 to TRBJ2-1; 9 bases agree with TRBD2. Germline assignment: CDR1 SGHDT and CDR2 YYEEEE. V dropped 1 base and J dropped 4; count of bases not matched to a gene: 9. The CDR3 is made up of 17 amino acids.

The gene calls are TRBV4-1 and TRBJ1-1; TRBD1 agrees at 7 bases. This CDR3 contains 16 residues. V was pared by 1 base and J by 3 bases, with 8 bases of the junction left unmatched. The V gene's germline CDR1 is MGHRA and CDR2 YSYEKL. The CDR3 nucleotides read TGCGCCAGCAGCCAAGTGTGGGCAGGGGGTCACACTGAAGCTTTCTTT. Translated, it gives CASSQVWAGGHTEAFF.

There are many counts of this clonotype. The chain links TRBV7-2 to TRBJ2-7; no clear D gene. From germline, CDR1 is SGHTA and CDR2 FQGNSA. The CDR3 totals 16 residues. The V end was cut by 4 bases, the J end by 2 bases, with 18 bases between. CDR3 DNA sequence: TGTGCCAGCAGCTCGTCATCCAGGTCGGCTACCTACGAGCAGTACTTC. Protein sequence: CASSSSSRSATYEQYF.

In its sample, this clonotype was seen a few times. The chain joins TRBV7-9 to TRBJ1-1; 8 nucleotides agree with TRBD1. Germline V gene lookup returns CDR1 SEHNR and CDR2 FQNEAQ (reference sequence). This CDR3 is built from 15 residues. Trimming removed 4 bases from V and 4 bases from J; junction bases left unmatched: 8. CDR3 nucleotide sequence: TGTGCCAGCAGCTCGTCCGGGACAGGAATCACTGAAGCTTTCTTT. This translates into CASSSSGTGITEAFF.

This clonotype was observed a few times. The CDR3, as DNA: TGTGCCAGCAGCTCCGTAGGGCAGGGAGCCGGGGAGCTGTTTTTT. Its translation: CASSSVGQGAGELFF. This sequence joins TRBV9 and TRBJ2-2; D tentatively reads TRBD1 or TRBD2 (5 bases each). The V end was cut by 4 bases, the J end by 6 bases, with 16 bases between. There are 15 residues in the CDR3. From germline, CDR1 is SGDLS and CDR2 YYNGEE.

This clonotype was seen just once. The J gene is TRBJ2-1, the V gene TRBV18; 8 bases map to TRBD1. Germline V gene data show CDR1 as KGHSH and CDR2 as LQKENI. CDR3 length: 16 residues. J was trimmed by 4 bases and V by 6 bases; bases with no gene match: 11. The CDR3 protein is CASSPRDRTLYNEQFF. The CDR3 DNA reads TGTGCCAGCTCCCCCCGGGACAGGACCCTTTACAATGAGCAGTTCTTC.

This chain connects TRBV27 to TRBJ1-2; D not resolved. The length of the CDR3 is 15 residues. Trimming left V 1 base short and J 0 bases short, with 9 bases between. Germline V gene sequence: CDR1 MNHEY, CDR2 SMNVEV (reference sequence). The chain's CDR3 is CASSLWAGSNYGYTF. The CDR3 DNA sequence: TGTGCCAGCAGTTTATGGGCAGGCTCTAACTATGGCTACACCTTC.

The chain is built from TRBV19 and TRBJ2-2; the D gene is possibly TRBD2 (7 bases). V was cut by 6 bases and J by 3 bases, with 17 bases left in between. There are 16 residues in the CDR3. The germline V gene encodes CDR1 LNHDA and CDR2 SQIVND (reference sequence). In nucleotides, the CDR3 is TGTGCCAGTAGCCCTTCTAGGGGGGGGCACACCGGGGAGCTGTTTTTT. Translating gives CASSPSRGGHTGELFF.

This clonotype occurred a few times. The chain uses TRBV27 and TRBJ1-6, with 7 bases fitting TRBD1. The trim removed 0 bases at V and 11 bases at J, leaving 4 bases unmatched. This CDR3 is built from 14 residues. The germline V gene encodes CDR1 MNHEY and CDR2 SMNVEV (reference sequence). The CDR3 region has the DNA TGTGCCAGCAGTTTATCACAGGGGCGGGCACCCCTCCACTTT. Encoded protein: CASSLSQGRAPLHF.

V usage is TRBV5-1 and J usage is TRBJ1-1, with TRBD1 as a possible D gene (5 bases). Germline CDR1 SGHRS, CDR2 YFSETQ. CDR3 size: 14 residues. The V end lost 4 bases, the J end lost 3 bases, and 13 bases lay between the germline ends. The CDR3 sequence is CASSDAPGDTEAFF. The CDR3, as DNA: TGCGCCAGCAGCGATGCTCCGGGGGACACTGAAGCTTTCTTT.

The CDR3 spells CASSFSGQGTGNTIYF. The DNA for the CDR3 is TGTGCCAGCAGCTTTTCGGGGCAGGGGACTGGAAACACCATATATTTT. The chain couples TRBV7-4 to TRBJ1-3; TRBD1 is a possible D gene (6 bases). The CDR3 is 16 amino acids. Trimming shortened V by 3 bases and J by 2 bases, and 14 bases separated the two germline ends. Looked up from germline, CDR1 is SGHVT and CDR2 is SQSDAQ. Full variable domain (outside the CDR3, taken from reference TRBV7-4 and TRBJ1-3): GAGVSQSPRYKVAKRGRDVALRCDSISGHVTLYWYRQTLGQGSEVLTYSQSDAQRDKSGRPSGRFSAERPERSVSTLKIQRTEQGDSAVYLCASSFSGQGTGNTIYFGEGSWLTVV.